The 27 T cell receptor beta chains in this list originate from one sample, sequenced in a study of blood T cell repertoires in COVID-19. Using immunoSEQ multiplex PCR, the repertoire was profiled, and TCRdb retains in-frame clones only, with some absent. The sample lists about 260,000 clones; about 88% were seen once. The sequenced sample was PBMCs or T cells enriched from blood (not recorded which). These receptors came from a man younger than 45 with acute COVID-19.

This chain connects TRBV5-1 to TRBJ2-5; weak D call: TRBD1 (6 bases). Deletions cut 4 bases from V and 0 bases from J, with 10 bases between. Germline V gives CDR1 SGHRS, CDR2 YFSETQ. The CDR3 totals 14 residues. The CDR3 spells CASSTGQYQETQYF. In nucleotides, the CDR3 is TGCGCCAGCAGCACAGGACAGTACCAAGAGACCCAGTACTTC.

The chain recombines TRBV29-1 with TRBJ1-1; 7 bases map to TRBD1. This CDR3 has 13 amino acids. Germline-derived CDR1 and CDR2 are SQVTM and ANQGSEA. J lost 3 bases, V lost 7 bases, and 8 bases had no gene match. Here the CDR3 DNA reads TGCAGCGCCAGGGGGACAGCCGACACTGAAGCTTTCTTT. The encoded protein is CSARGTADTEAFF.

As DNA, the CDR3 is TGTGCCAGCAGTGGACAGGTACCAGATACGCAGTATTTT. This translates into CASSGQVPDTQYF. The chain joins TRBV28 to TRBJ2-3; 7 bases align to TRBD1. This CDR3 is 13 amino acids long. V dropped 5 bases and J dropped 4; count of bases not matched to a gene: 3. Germline V lookup: CDR1 MDHEN, CDR2 SYDVKM.

Concerning this clone: The junction differs from germline at one of its ends, possibly a read error. V usage is TRBV5-1 and J usage is TRBJ2-3; 9 nucleotides align to TRBD1. CDR3 length equals 15 residues. Germline values: CDR1 SGHRS, CDR2 YFSETQ. CDR3 region: CASSRTGVSTDTQYF. The CDR3 region has the DNA TGTGCCAGCAGCAGGACAGGGGTCAGCACAGATACGCAGTATTTT.

This clone has a single count. The genes are TRBV7-9 and TRBJ1-4; 9 bases align to TRBD1. The junction had 5 bases not matched to a gene; V was cut back by 4 bases and J by 8 bases. Germline values: CDR1 SEHNR, CDR2 FQNEAQ (reference sequence). The CDR3 is 14 amino acids. CDR3 sequence (DNA): TGTGCCAGCAGCTACAGGGGGCATGAAGAAAAACTGTTTTTT. It specifies CASSYRGHEEKLFF.

The J gene is TRBJ2-7, the V gene TRBV21-1; the DNA was not compared with TRBD2, the D call given in the table. TRBV21-1 constitutes a pseudogene. The CDR3 extends over 16 amino acids. The CDR3 DNA reads TGTGCCAGCAGCAAAGGTGCGCCAGCGCCAACCTACGAGCAGTACGTC. Translation: CASSKGAPAPTYEQYV.

The rearrangement links TRBV14 to TRBJ2-3, with D possibly being TRBD2 (7 bases). The CDR3 sequence is 20 residues long. V dropped 2 bases and J dropped 2 bases, with 26 bases sitting between them. Germline V gives CDR1 SGHDN, CDR2 FVKESK. Written as DNA, the CDR3 is TGTGCCAGCAGCCAAATTCGGGGGGCTCGGACCGGAGAATCCACAGATACGCAGTATTTT. Its protein is CASSQIRGARTGESTDTQYF. The complete variable domain, with remaining parts taken from reference TRBV14 and TRBJ2-3, reads EAGVTQFPSHSVIEKGQTVTLRCDPISGHDNLYWYRRVMGKEIKFLLHFVKESKQDESGMPNNRFLAERTGGTYSTLKVQPAELEDSGVYFCASSQIRGARTGESTDTQYFGPGTRLTVL.

CDR3 region: CASNRPGGNTIYF. The CDR3 nucleotides read TGTGCCAGTAACCGGCCAGGGGGAAACACCATATATTTT. The chain is built from TRBV19 and TRBJ1-3, with D possibly being TRBD1 (5 bases). The CDR3 covers 13 residues. Trimming shortened V by 7 bases and J by 4 bases, and 11 bases separated the two germline ends. From germline, CDR1 is LNHDA and CDR2 SQIVND (reference sequence).

The rearrangement uses TRBV19 and TRBJ1-5; the match to TRBD1 covers 9 bases. This CDR3 is 15 amino acids long. Germline CDR1 is LNHDA and CDR2 is SQIVND (reference sequence). V dropped 6 bases and J dropped 3; count of bases not matched to a gene: 6. CDR3 loop: CASSTTGGPNQPQHF. CDR3 sequence (DNA): TGTGCCAGTAGCACCACAGGGGGCCCCAATCAGCCCCAGCATTTT.

The chain carries TRBV9 and TRBJ2-6; D ambiguous. The germline V gene has CDR1 SGDLS and CDR2 YYNGEE. CDR3 length: 16 amino acids. V was pared by 2 bases and J by 1 base, with 10 bases between. The CDR3 DNA sequence: TGTGCCAGCAGCGTTACGCAGACTTCTGGGGCCAACGTCCTGACTTTC. Translation: CASSVTQTSGANVLTF.

This clone was seen once. The chain couples TRBV24-1 to TRBJ2-3, with D tentatively TRBD2 (5 bases). This CDR3 is 15 amino acids long. Germline V gene data show CDR1 as KGHDR and CDR2 as SFDVKD. Trimming stripped 2 bases from V and 4 bases from J, with 12 bases between. DNA for the CDR3: TGTGCCACCAGTGATTCAGAAACGGAGGCAGATACGCAGTATTTT. Translated, it gives CATSDSETEADTQYF.

The chain joins TRBV15 to TRBJ2-1; 7 nucleotides line up with TRBD2. V lost 9 bases to trimming and J lost 0 bases; unmatched junction nucleotides: 11. The CDR3 has 16 amino acids. From germline, CDR1 is LNHNV and CDR2 YYDKDF (reference sequence). The CDR3 protein is CATELARTHSYNEQFF. Here the CDR3 DNA reads TGTGCCACAGAACTAGCGAGAACCCACTCCTACAATGAGCAGTTCTTC. The whole variable domain, remainder taken from reference TRBV15 and TRBJ2-1, is DAMVIQNPRYQVTQFGKPVTLSCSQTLNHNVMYWYQQKSSQAPKLLFHYYDKDFNNEADTPDNFQSRRPNTSFCFLDIRSPGLGDTAMYLCATELARTHSYNEQFFGPGTRLTVL.

The chain links TRBV30 to TRBJ1-6; D is possibly TRBD1 (5 bases). The CDR3 runs 14 residues. V dropped 7 bases and J dropped 7 bases, with 17 bases sitting between them. From germline, CDR1 is GTSNPN and CDR2 SVGIG (reference sequence). The CDR3 DNA sequence: TGTGCCTTCCGCGGGCCGGGGGGGAATTCACCCCTCCACTTT. Protein: CAFRGPGGNSPLHF.

The chain carries TRBV2 and TRBJ1-4, with D possibly being TRBD1 (5 bases). This CDR3 contains 14 residues. Germline V lookup: CDR1 SNHLY, CDR2 FYNNEI. V was shortened by 4 bases and J by 2 bases, with 8 bases between the two germline ends. The CDR3 sequence is CASSGRVTNEKLFF. The DNA of the CDR3 is TGTGCCAGCAGTGGCAGGGTCACTAATGAAAAACTGTTTTTT.

The chain is built from TRBV7-9 and TRBJ1-5; tentatively, D is TRBD1 (5 bases). Germline CDR1 and CDR2: SEHNR and FQNEAQ (reference sequence). This CDR3 has 15 residues. V shed 5 bases and J shed 3 bases, with 14 bases lying between them. The CDR3 spells CASSPTGVYNQPQHF. The CDR3 DNA sequence: TGTGCCAGCAGCCCCACGGGGGTTTACAATCAGCCCCAGCATTTT.

The J gene is TRBJ1-3, the V gene TRBV19, with D possibly matching TRBD1 (5 bases). The CDR3 is 15 residues long. Germline V gene data show CDR1 as LNHDA and CDR2 as SQIVND (reference sequence). V dropped 3 bases and J dropped 2 bases, with 11 bases sitting between them. The chain's CDR3 is CASSIGQDAGNTIYF. As DNA, the CDR3 is TGTGCCAGTAGTATCGGACAAGATGCTGGAAACACCATATATTTT.

The V gene is TRBV21-1, the J gene TRBJ2-7; TRBD1 is the table's D call and was not checked against the DNA. TRBV21-1 is assigned pseudogene status. This CDR3 is 13 amino acids long. CDR3 in amino acids: CASNGQGAYEQYV. Here the CDR3 DNA reads TGTGCCAGCAACGGACAGGGGGCTTACGAGCAGTACGTC.

This chain links TRBV19 with TRBJ1-5; maybe TRBD1 (6 bases). The CDR3 has 14 amino acids. Per the germline V gene, CDR1 is LNHDA and CDR2 is SQIVND (reference sequence). V was cut by 3 bases and J by 7 bases, with 13 bases left in between. The CDR3 protein is CASSITGQRQPQHF. Written as DNA, the CDR3 is TGTGCCAGTAGTATTACAGGGCAGAGGCAGCCCCAGCATTTT.

This clone was counted once. V and J are TRBV5-6 and TRBJ2-1, with TRBD2 identical over 9 bases. The CDR3 loop spans 14 amino acids. Per germline, CDR1 SGHDT and CDR2 YYEEEE. The trim removed 4 bases at V and 4 bases at J, leaving 3 bases unmatched. CDR3 sequence (DNA): TGTGCCAGCAGCGGACTAGCGTTGTACAATGAGCAGTTCTTC. As protein: CASSGLALYNEQFF.

The CDR3 region has the DNA TGTGCCAGCAGCGGGGGAGGGAGACACAATGAGCAGTTCTTC. Translated, it gives CASSGGGRHNEQFF. The chain has TRBV7-3 and TRBJ2-1; 7 nucleotides line up with TRBD2. After removal of 5 bases from V and 5 bases from J, the junction contained 6 bases not matched to a gene. CDR1 and CDR2 from the germline V gene are SGHTA and FQGTGA. The CDR3 has 14 residues.

The chain employs TRBV2 and TRBJ2-2; weak D call: TRBD2 (5 bases). Looked up from germline, CDR1 is SNHLY and CDR2 is FYNNEI. V was pared by 7 bases and J by 6 bases, with 9 bases between. The CDR3 is 12 amino acids. The CDR3 protein is CASTSLAGELFF. The CDR3 DNA reads TGTGCCAGCACGTCACTAGCCGGGGAGCTGTTTTTT.

The rearrangement links TRBV7-2 to TRBJ2-3, with D perhaps matching TRBD2 (6 bases). Germline CDR1 reads SGHTA; CDR2 reads FQGNSA. The CDR3 covers 15 residues. The V and J ends lost 3 bases and 4 bases respectively, with 14 bases between them. The CDR3 reads CASSLGAGPADTQYF. CDR3 coding DNA: TGTGCCAGCAGCTTGGGTGCGGGACCCGCAGATACGCAGTATTTT.

The chain recombines TRBV5-6 with TRBJ2-2; 9 nucleotides match TRBD2. Germline V lookup: CDR1 SGHDT, CDR2 YYEEEE. There are 17 residues in the CDR3. J was trimmed by 5 bases and V by 0 bases; bases with no gene match: 8. CDR3 amino acids: CASSLGVSGGLTGELFF. Here the CDR3 DNA reads TGTGCCAGCAGCTTGGGCGTTAGCGGGGGCTTAACCGGGGAGCTGTTTTTT.

The chain is built from TRBV6-5 and TRBJ2-3, with D possibly matching TRBD1 (6 bases). The CDR3 loop spans 14 amino acids. Germline V gene lookup returns CDR1 MNHEY and CDR2 SVGAGI. V lost 5 bases and J lost 0, with 9 bases in between. The CDR3 DNA is TGTGCCAGCAGTCCGGGACATAGCACAGATACGCAGTATTTT. It is translated as CASSPGHSTDTQYF.

The J gene is TRBJ1-1, the V gene TRBV4-1; 8 bases are a match to TRBD1. Germline assignment: CDR1 MGHRA and CDR2 YSYEKL. J gave up 5 bases and V 4 bases, and 6 bases lay outside the gene matches. CDR3 size: 14 residues. The CDR3 sequence is CASSRDRTRTEAFF. The CDR3 nucleotides read TGCGCCAGCAGCCGGGACAGGACGAGGACTGAAGCTTTCTTT.

This clone was picked up a small number of times. The CDR3 loop reads CASSLGLVGEFF. DNA for the CDR3: TGTGCCAGCAGTCTGGGACTAGTTGGGGAGTTCTTC. The rearrangement joins TRBV6-2 or TRBV6-3 to TRBJ2-1; 8 bases match TRBD2. The ends lost 5 bases at V and 14 bases at J; junction bases unmatched: 8. Germline V gives CDR1 MNHEY, CDR2 SVGEGT. The length of the CDR3 is 12 residues.

This clone occurred once. The J gene is TRBJ1-4, the V gene TRBV5-4; D is unresolved. There are 14 residues in the CDR3. The V end lost 2 bases, the J end lost 5 bases, and 10 bases lay between the germline ends. Germline V gene lookup returns CDR1 SGHNT and CDR2 YYREEE (reference sequence). DNA of the CDR3: TGTGCCAGCAGCTTCCGGGGAGGGAATGAAAAACTGTTTTTT. This sequence encodes CASSFRGGNEKLFF.